The 6 T cell receptor beta chains presented below share a single source sample, sequenced in a study of healthy donors' naive CD4 and CD8 T cells. A linear amplification protocol produced the TCR libraries from roughly 0.5 ug of total RNA. MiXCR, applied by TCRdb to the reads, yields one record per CDR3 protein. The table lists approximately 180,000 distinct CDR3 sequences, about 74% of them singletons. The specimen was naive CD4+ and CD8+ T cells sorted from blood, pooled from several donors. The receptors were sampled from a pool of human donors in good health; the sample pools cells from several healthy donors.

V gene TRBV27 combines with J gene TRBJ1-1; D not certain. The CDR3 sequence is 15 residues long. V shed 2 bases and J shed 1 base, with 11 bases lying between them. Germline CDR1 reads MNHEY; CDR2 reads SMNVEV (reference sequence). CDR3 protein: CASSLIPEGNTEAFF. In nucleotides, the CDR3 is TGTGCCAGCAGTTTAATTCCGGAAGGGAACACTGAAGCTTTCTTT.

The chain joins TRBV4-3 to TRBJ2-3; D may be TRBD1 (5 bases). Germline assignment: CDR1 LGHNA and CDR2 YSLEER. This CDR3 is 16 amino acids long. The ends were cut back, 4 bases at V and 0 bases at J, with 14 bases in the middle. In DNA, the CDR3 is TGCGCCAGCAGCCCAGATGTAGGGGCCAGCACAGATACGCAGTATTTT. Its protein is CASSPDVGASTDTQYF.

The V and J genes are TRBV5-4 and TRBJ2-3; D ambiguous. In germline, CDR1 is SGHNT, CDR2 YYREEE (reference sequence). This CDR3 is 16 amino acids long. The ends were cut back, 3 bases at V and 2 bases at J, with 16 bases in the middle. This CDR3 is CASSSATRGLTDTQYF. Written as DNA, the CDR3 is TGTGCCAGCAGCTCGGCTACTCGTGGGCTCACAGATACGCAGTATTTT.

The rearrangement links TRBV6-5 to TRBJ2-1; D remains unclear. V lost 0 bases and J lost 0, with 6 bases in between. This CDR3 has 15 residues. Germline lookup yields CDR1 MNHEY and CDR2 SVGAGI. The CDR3, as DNA: TGTGCCAGCAGTTACTCCGAGAGCTCCTACAATGAGCAGTTCTTC. Translated, it gives CASSYSESSYNEQFF.

This clonotype was recorded a few times. The chain combines TRBV15 with TRBJ1-6; perhaps TRBD1 as D (5 bases). Per the germline V gene, CDR1 is LNHNV and CDR2 is YYDKDF (reference sequence). Trimming shortened V by 2 bases and J by 7 bases, and 9 bases separated the two germline ends. This CDR3 has 14 residues. The CDR3 loop is CATSRPAGNSPLHF. The CDR3, as DNA: TGTGCCACCAGCAGACCTGCAGGGAATTCACCCCTCCACTTT.

This clonotype was picked up one time. The V and J genes are TRBV2 and TRBJ2-1; 10 bases line up with TRBD1. Germline CDR1 and CDR2: SNHLY and FYNNEI. CDR3 length: 16 residues. The ends lost 6 bases at V and 2 bases at J; junction bases unmatched: 7. In DNA, the CDR3 is TGTGCCAGCAGAGGGGACAGGGGCCGTACCTACAATGAGCAGTTCTTC. This gives the protein CASRGDRGRTYNEQFF. The whole variable domain, remainder taken from reference TRBV2 and TRBJ2-1, is EPEVTQTPSHQVTQMGQEVILRCVPISNHLYFYWYRQILGQKVEFLVSFYNNEISEKSEIFDDQFSVERPDGSNFTLKIRSTKLEDSAMYFCASRGDRGRTYNEQFFGPGTRLTVL.